This T cell receptor beta chain was observed in a study of early T cells in non-severe SARS-CoV-2 infection. Whole-study context: Sequencing of unsorted whole blood was done on bulk RNA, leaving chains unpaired. General observations from the study: A preference for anti-spike CD8 responses marked VDJdb matching, which missed private and CD4 specificities.

Individual cDNA molecules received unique molecular identifiers. Via MiXCR, TCRdb re-called the 5' RACE reads, giving one row per CDR3 protein. The data hold some 59,000 distinct CDR3 sequences, with around 9.3% observed a single time. The sample holds many counts of this clonotype. Antigen: not known. This CDR3 has 15 residues. Trimming left V 1 base short and J 4 bases short, with 11 bases between. From germline, CDR1 is SGHTA and CDR2 FQGNSA. The TCR comes from an adult who was a healthcare worker with PCR-confirmed SARS-CoV-2 infection or an uninfected control (not recorded which). This chain links TRBV7-2 with TRBJ1-5, with D possibly TRBD1 on 5 matching bases. The material sequenced was whole blood, taken at baseline. The CDR3: CASSLVAGPNQPQHF. In nucleotides, the CDR3 is TGTGCCAGCAGCTTAGTGGCAGGGCCAAATCAGCCCCAGCATTTT.